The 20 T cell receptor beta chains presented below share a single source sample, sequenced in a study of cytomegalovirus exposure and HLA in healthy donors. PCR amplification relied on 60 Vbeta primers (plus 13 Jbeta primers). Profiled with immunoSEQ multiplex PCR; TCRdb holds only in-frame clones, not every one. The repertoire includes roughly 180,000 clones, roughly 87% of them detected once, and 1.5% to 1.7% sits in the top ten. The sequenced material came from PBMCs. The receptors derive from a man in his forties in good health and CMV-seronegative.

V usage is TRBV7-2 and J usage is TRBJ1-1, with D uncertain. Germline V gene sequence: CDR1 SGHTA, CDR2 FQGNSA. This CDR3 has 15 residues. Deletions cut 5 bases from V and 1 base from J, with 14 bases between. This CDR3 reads CASSRGGWGNTEAFF. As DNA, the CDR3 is TGTGCCAGCAGCCGGGGTGGGTGGGGGAACACTGAAGCTTTCTTT.

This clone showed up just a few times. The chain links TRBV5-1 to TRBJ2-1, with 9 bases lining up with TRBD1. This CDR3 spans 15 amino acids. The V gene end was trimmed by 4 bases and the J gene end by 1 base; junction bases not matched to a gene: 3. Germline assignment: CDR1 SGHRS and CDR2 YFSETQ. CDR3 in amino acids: CASSTGGQSYNEQFF. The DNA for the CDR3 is TGCGCCAGCAGCACAGGGGGCCAGTCCTACAATGAGCAGTTCTTC.

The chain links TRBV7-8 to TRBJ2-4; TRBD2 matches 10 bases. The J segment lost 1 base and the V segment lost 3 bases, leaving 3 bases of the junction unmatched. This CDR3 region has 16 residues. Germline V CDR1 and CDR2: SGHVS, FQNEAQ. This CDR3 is CASSFMTSGAKNIQYF. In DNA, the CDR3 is TGTGCCAGCAGCTTCATGACTAGCGGGGCCAAAAACATTCAGTACTTC.

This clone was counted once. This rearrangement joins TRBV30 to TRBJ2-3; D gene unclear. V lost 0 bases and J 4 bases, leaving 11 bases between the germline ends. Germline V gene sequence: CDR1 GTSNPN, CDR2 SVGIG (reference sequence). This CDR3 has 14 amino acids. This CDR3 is CAWSVLPSSDTQYF. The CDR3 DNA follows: TGTGCCTGGAGTGTACTCCCTTCCTCAGATACGCAGTATTTT.

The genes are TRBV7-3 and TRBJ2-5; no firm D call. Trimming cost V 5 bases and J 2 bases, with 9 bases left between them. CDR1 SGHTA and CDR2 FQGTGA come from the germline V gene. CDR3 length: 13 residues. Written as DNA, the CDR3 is TGTGCCAGCAGCCCCGGGTGGCAAGAGACCCAGTACTTC. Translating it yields CASSPGWQETQYF.

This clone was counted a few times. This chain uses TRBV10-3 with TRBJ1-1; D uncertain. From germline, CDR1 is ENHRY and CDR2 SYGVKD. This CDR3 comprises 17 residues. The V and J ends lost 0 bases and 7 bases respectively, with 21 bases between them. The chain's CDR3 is CAISESIVGLERSEAFF. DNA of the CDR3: TGTGCCATCAGTGAGTCAATAGTAGGCTTAGAGCGAAGTGAAGCTTTCTTT.

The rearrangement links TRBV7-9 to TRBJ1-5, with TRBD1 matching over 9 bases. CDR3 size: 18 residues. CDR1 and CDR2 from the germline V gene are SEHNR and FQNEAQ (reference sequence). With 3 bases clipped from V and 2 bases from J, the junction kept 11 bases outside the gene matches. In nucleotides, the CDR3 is TGTGCCAGCAGCTTGGGACAGGGAGGTTATGGGGGCAATCAGCCCCAGCATTTT. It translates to CASSLGQGGYGGNQPQHF.

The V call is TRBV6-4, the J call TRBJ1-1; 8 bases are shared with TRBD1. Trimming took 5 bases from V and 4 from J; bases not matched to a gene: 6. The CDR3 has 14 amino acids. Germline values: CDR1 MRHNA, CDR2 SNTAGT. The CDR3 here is CASSRQGRVTEAFF. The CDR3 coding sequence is TGTGCCAGCAGTCGACAGGGGCGAGTCACTGAAGCTTTCTTT.

The CDR3 DNA is TGCGCCAGCAGCTGGGGGCCGACACGACCCGTCGAGGAGCAGTACTTC. It yields the protein CASSWGPTRPVEEQYF. The V and J genes are TRBV5-1 and TRBJ2-7, with D perhaps TRBD1 (6 bases). V was trimmed by 3 bases and J by 7 bases, leaving 23 bases between them. The germline V gene encodes CDR1 SGHRS and CDR2 YFSETQ. The CDR3 length is 16 residues.

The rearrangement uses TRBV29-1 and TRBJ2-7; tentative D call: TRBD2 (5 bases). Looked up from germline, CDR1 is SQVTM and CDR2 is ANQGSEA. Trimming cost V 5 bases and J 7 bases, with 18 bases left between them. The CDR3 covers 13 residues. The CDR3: CSVSSLPSWEQYF. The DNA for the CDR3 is TGCAGCGTTAGTTCCCTCCCTAGCTGGGAGCAGTACTTC.

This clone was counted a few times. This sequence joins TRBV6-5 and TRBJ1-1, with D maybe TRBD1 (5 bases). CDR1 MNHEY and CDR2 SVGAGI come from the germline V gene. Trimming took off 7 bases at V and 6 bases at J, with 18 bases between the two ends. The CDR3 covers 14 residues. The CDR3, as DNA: TGTGCCAGCACTTCAGGGAATCAGGGTCCTGAAGCTTTCTTT. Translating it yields CASTSGNQGPEAFF.

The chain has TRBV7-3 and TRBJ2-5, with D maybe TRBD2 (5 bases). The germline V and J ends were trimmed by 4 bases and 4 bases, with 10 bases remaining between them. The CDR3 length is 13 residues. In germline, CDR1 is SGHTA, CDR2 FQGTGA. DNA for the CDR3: TGTGCCAGCAGCTCTCTCGAGGGAGAGACCCAGTACTTC. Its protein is CASSSLEGETQYF.

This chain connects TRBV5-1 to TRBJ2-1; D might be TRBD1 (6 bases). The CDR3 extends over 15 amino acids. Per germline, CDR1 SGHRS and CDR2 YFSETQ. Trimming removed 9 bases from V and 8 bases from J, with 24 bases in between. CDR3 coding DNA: TGCGCCACCGCACCCAGGGGTGATGGGTTCCATGAGCAGTTCTTC. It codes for CATAPRGDGFHEQFF.

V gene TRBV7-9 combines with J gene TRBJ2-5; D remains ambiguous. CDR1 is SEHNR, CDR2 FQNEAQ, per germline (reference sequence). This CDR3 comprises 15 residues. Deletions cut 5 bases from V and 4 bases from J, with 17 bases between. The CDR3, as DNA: TGTGCCAGCAGCCCCTCCGCCAGAAATGGAGAGACCCAGTACTTC. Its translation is CASSPSARNGETQYF.

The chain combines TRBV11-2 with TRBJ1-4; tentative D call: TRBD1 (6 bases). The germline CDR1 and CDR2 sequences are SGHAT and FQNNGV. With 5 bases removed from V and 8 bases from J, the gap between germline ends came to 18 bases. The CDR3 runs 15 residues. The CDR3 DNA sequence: TGTGCCAGCAGCGGACTCAGGGGAAGGAGAGAAAAACTGTTTTTT. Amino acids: CASSGLRGRREKLFF.

CDR3 sequence reads: CASSAAGETQYF. The CDR3 region has the DNA TGTGCCAGCAGCGCCGCCGGGGAGACCCAGTACTTC. The gene calls are TRBV9 and TRBJ2-5; no definite D call. Germline CDR1 is SGDLS and CDR2 is YYNGEE. With 3 bases removed from V and 5 bases from J, the gap between germline ends came to 8 bases. The CDR3 contains 12 residues. The full variable domain, with the rest looked up from reference TRBV9 and TRBJ2-5, is DSGVTQTPKHLITATGQRVTLRCSPRSGDLSVYWYQQSLDQGLQFLIQYYNGEERAKGNILERFSAQQFPDLHSELNLSSLELGDSALYFCASSAAGETQYFGPGTRLLVL.

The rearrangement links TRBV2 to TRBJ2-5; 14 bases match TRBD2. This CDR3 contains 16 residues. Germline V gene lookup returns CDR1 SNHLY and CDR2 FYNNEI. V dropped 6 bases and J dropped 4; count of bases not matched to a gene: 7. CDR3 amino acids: CASSLTSGGAGETQYF. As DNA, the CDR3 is TGTGCCAGCAGCTTGACTAGCGGGGGGGCCGGAGAGACCCAGTACTTC. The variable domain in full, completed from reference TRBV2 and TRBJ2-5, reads EPEVTQTPSHQVTQMGQEVILRCVPISNHLYFYWYRQILGQKVEFLVSFYNNEISEKSEIFDDQFSVERPDGSNFTLKIRSTKLEDSAMYFCASSLTSGGAGETQYFGPGTRLLVL.

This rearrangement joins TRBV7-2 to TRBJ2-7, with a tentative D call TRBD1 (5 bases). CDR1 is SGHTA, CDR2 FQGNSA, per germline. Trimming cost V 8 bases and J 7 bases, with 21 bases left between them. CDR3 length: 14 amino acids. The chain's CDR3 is CASGARDKSKEQYF. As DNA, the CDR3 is TGTGCCAGCGGGGCCCGAGACAAGTCCAAAGAGCAGTACTTC.

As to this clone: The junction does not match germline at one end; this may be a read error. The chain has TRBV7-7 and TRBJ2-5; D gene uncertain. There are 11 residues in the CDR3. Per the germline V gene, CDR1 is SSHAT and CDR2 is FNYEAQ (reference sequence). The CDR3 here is CASSPRETQYF. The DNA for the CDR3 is TGTGCTAGCAGCCCGCGGGAGACCCAGTACTTC.

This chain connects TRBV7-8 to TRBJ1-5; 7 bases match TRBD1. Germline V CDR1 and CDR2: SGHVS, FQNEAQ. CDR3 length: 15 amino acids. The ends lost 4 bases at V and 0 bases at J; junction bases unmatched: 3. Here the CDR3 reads CASSSTGLSNQPQHF. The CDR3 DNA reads TGTGCCAGCAGCTCGACAGGGCTTAGCAATCAGCCCCAGCATTTT.